The rows below give T cell receptor beta chains drawn from one sample of a study of T cells after yellow fever vaccination. TCRdb re-called the 5' RACE reads with MiXCR, one entry per CDR3 protein. The sample lists roughly 500,000 distinct CDR3 sequences, 15% to 20% occurring once. The specimen was PBMCs, collected 15 days after the yellow fever booster vaccination. The receptor set was obtained from a man between 25 and 39 years old who received the YFV17D yellow fever vaccine. The CDR3 runs from the conserved cysteine through the conserved F or W. Each record gives: D gene, J gene, clone size, V gene, CDR3 protein, CDR3 DNA. The D gene is left open where the match is weak. For some rows the clone size is stated as once, few or many, or as a class when expanded; others skip it.

TRBD1,TRBJ1-5,-,TRBV6-6,CASSYSVQGHLHF,TGTGCCAGCAGTTACTCGGTACAGGGGCATTTGCATTTT
TRBD2,TRBJ2-7,few,TRBV29-1,CSVELGLAGKEQYF,TGCAGCGTTGAATTGGGACTAGCGGGAAAGGAGCAGTACTTC
-,TRBJ2-1,-,TRBV7-9,CASTRGRNEQFF,TGTGCCAGCACCCGTGGTAGGAATGAGCAGTTCTTC
TRBD1,TRBJ1-5,few,TRBV19,CASSMDRVLKQPQHF,TGTGCCAGTAGTATGGACAGGGTCCTGAAGCAGCCCCAGCATTTT
-,TRBJ2-7,few,TRBV7-8,CASSLAGQALYEQYF,TGTGCCAGCAGCTTAGCTGGGCAGGCTCTCTACGAGCAGTACTTC
-,TRBJ2-3,few,TRBV11-2,CASSLGASLPTDTQYF,TGTGCCAGCAGCTTAGGTGCCAGCCTTCCCACAGATACGCAGTATTTT
TRBD2,TRBJ2-1,few,TRBV5-1,CASSPAGTSAHNEQFF,TGCGCCAGCAGCCCGGCCGGGACTAGCGCCCATAATGAGCAGTTCTTC
-,TRBJ2-7,-,TRBV28,CASSSPGTELLYEQYF,TGTGCCAGCAGTTCCCCCGGGACGGAGCTCCTCTACGAGCAGTACTTC
TRBD1,TRBJ2-5,-,TRBV20-1,CSASPTGQAETQYF,TGCAGTGCCTCACCGACAGGGCAGGCAGAGACCCAGTACTTC
-,TRBJ2-3,many,TRBV6-5,CASSPAASSADTQYF,TGTGCCAGCAGCCCCGCTGCATCATCTGCAGATACGCAGTATTTT
-,TRBJ2-5,-,TRBV5-1,CASSLGWTQETQYF,TGCGCCAGCAGCTTGGGGTGGACCCAAGAGACCCAGTACTTC
-,TRBJ2-7,-,TRBV6-5,CASTFSGTYSYEQYF,TGTGCCAGCACTTTTTCGGGAACGTACTCCTACGAGCAGTACTTC
-,TRBJ1-1,-,TRBV29-1,CSVVQGRTFF,TGCAGCGTCGTACAAGGCCGGACTTTCTTT
-,TRBJ2-6,few,TRBV20-1,CSAREAGANVLTF,TGCAGTGCTAGAGAGGCGGGAGCCAACGTCCTGACTTTC
-,TRBJ2-2,-,TRBV5-1,CASKKGIEGTGELFF,TGCGCCAGCAAAAAAGGGATCGAGGGGACCGGGGAGCTGTTTTTT
TRBD1,TRBJ1-1,-,TRBV5-1,CASSPKLTGYTEAFF,TGCGCCAGCAGCCCAAAATTGACAGGGTACACTGAAGCTTTCTTT
TRBD1,TRBJ2-7,-,TRBV4-3,CASSQEEQGAYEQYF,TGCGCCAGCAGCCAAGAAGAGCAGGGGGCTTACGAGCAGTACTTC
TRBD2,TRBJ2-1,-,TRBV4-3,CASSQDRDGLAAYNEQFF,TGCGCCAGCAGCCAAGATCGGGATGGGCTAGCGGCCTACAATGAGCAGTTCTTC
TRBD1,TRBJ2-1,few,TRBV7-2,CASSLGDRGRKREQFF,TGTGCCAGCAGCCTAGGCGACAGGGGAAGAAAGAGGGAGCAGTTCTTC
TRBD2,TRBJ2-7,-,TRBV4-2,CASSQEESSGIRWEQYF,TGTGCCAGCAGCCAAGAGGAGTCTAGCGGGATTCGGTGGGAGCAGTACTTC
-,TRBJ2-7,-,TRBV21-1,CASRYEQYF,TGTGCCAGCAGGTACGAGCAGTACTTC
TRBD1,TRBJ2-1,few,TRBV24-1,CATSDFRGLYNEQFF,TGTGCCACCAGTGATTTCAGGGGGCTTTACAATGAGCAGTTCTTC
TRBD1,TRBJ2-5,-,TRBV20-1,CSAREPGQGVQETQYF,TGCAGTGCTAGAGAGCCGGGACAGGGGGTCCAAGAGACCCAGTACTTC
TRBD2,TRBJ2-1,few,TRBV9,CASSVVLLAGVDEQFF,TGTGCCAGCAGCGTAGTTCTCCTAGCGGGAGTCGATGAGCAGTTCTTC
TRBD2,TRBJ2-1,-,TRBV18,CASSPPAGGYNEQFF,TGTGCCAGCTCACCGCCAGCGGGAGGGTACAATGAGCAGTTCTTC
-,TRBJ2-2,-,TRBV14,CASSPYSGVNTGELFF,TGTGCCAGCAGCCCATATAGCGGAGTCAACACCGGGGAGCTGTTTTTT
TRBD1,TRBJ2-7,few,TRBV3-1,CASSPGQGALEQYF,TGTGCCAGCAGCCCAGGACAGGGGGCCCTCGAGCAGTACTTC
TRBD2,TRBJ2-7,-,TRBV14,CASSQVRGPREAGEPYEQYF,TGTGCCAGCAGCCAGGTGAGGGGCCCTCGAGAAGCGGGAGAACCCTACGAGCAGTACTTC
-,TRBJ1-1,-,TRBV20-1,CSVGTEAFF,TGCAGTGTTGGTACTGAAGCTTTCTTT
-,TRBJ2-5,-,TRBV7-9,CASSGWVRETQYF,TGTGCCAGCAGCGGTTGGGTCAGAGAGACCCAGTACTTC
TRBD2,TRBJ2-1,-,TRBV20-1,CSARRELAGGNEQFF,TGCAGTGCTAGAAGGGAACTAGCGGGAGGTAATGAGCAGTTCTTC
TRBD1,TRBJ2-7,-,TRBV29-1,CSVRSGTGSGEQYF,TGCAGCGTTCGATCCGGGACAGGGTCGGGCGAGCAGTACTTC
TRBD2,TRBJ2-5,few,TRBV5-6,CASSLLAADQETQYF,TGTGCCAGCAGCTTGCTAGCGGCTGATCAAGAGACCCAGTACTTC
-,TRBJ2-7,few,TRBV4-3,CASSQDPRRTLYEQYF,TGCGCCAGCAGCCAGGACCCGAGGCGGACACTCTACGAGCAGTACTTC
-,TRBJ2-1,-,TRBV24-1,CATSDTSGTFSYNEQFF,TGTGCCACCAGTGATACCTCCGGGACTTTCTCCTACAATGAGCAGTTCTTC
TRBD1,TRBJ2-3,-,TRBV24-1,CATSGTGGRTSTDTQYF,TGTGCCACCAGTGGGACAGGGGGCCGAACTAGCACAGATACGCAGTATTTT
-,TRBJ2-7,-,TRBV7-2,CASSLELVWDEQYF,TGTGCCAGCAGCTTAGAACTAGTTTGGGACGAGCAGTACTTC
-,TRBJ2-7,-,TRBV27,CASSLDPSGFGTEQYF,TGTGCCAGCAGTTTAGACCCCTCCGGGTTCGGCACCGAGCAGTACTTC
-,TRBJ2-1,-,TRBV5-1,CASSLIPIEQFF,TGCGCCAGCAGCTTAATACCTATCGAGCAGTTCTTC
TRBD2,TRBJ2-7,-,TRBV7-2,CASSLVGTSAGEQYF,TGTGCCAGCAGCTTAGTCGGGACTAGCGCAGGCGAGCAGTACTTC
-,TRBJ2-7,-,TRBV20-1,CSAPQHYEQYF,TGCAGTGCCCCACAACACTACGAGCAGTACTTC
-,TRBJ2-1,few,TRBV7-8,CASSLRAAGNEQFF,TGTGCCAGCAGCTTACGGGCGGCGGGAAATGAGCAGTTCTTC
TRBD2,TRBJ2-1,few,TRBV20-1,CSATRTSTSGEQFF,TGCAGTGCCACCAGGACTAGTACGTCTGGTGAGCAGTTCTTC
-,TRBJ2-2,-,TRBV29-1,CSVVGLENTGELFF,TGCAGCGTTGTAGGGCTAGAAAACACCGGGGAGCTGTTTTTT
TRBD2,TRBJ2-3,-,TRBV5-6,CASSLPGLAGEGTDTQYF,TGTGCCAGCAGCTTACCGGGACTAGCGGGAGAGGGCACAGATACGCAGTATTTT